This record looks at one T cell receptor (beta chain) sequence and its context. The antigen is undetermined. The V gene's germline CDR1 is SGHNT and CDR2 YENEEA. Trimming cost V 8 bases and J 2 bases, with 10 bases left between them. The CDR3 covers 12 residues. The data derive from a study of cytomegalovirus exposure and HLA in healthy donors. Study-wide findings and caveats: Per published accounts, TCR beta sequences correctly predicted the HLA-A and HLA-B alleles of most subjects. Relative to equally common others, HLA-associated TCR beta chains showed greater clonal expansion in a later analysis. Productive status was seen about 90% or about 30% of the time for most TCR beta V segments in an earlier analysis.

PCR used 60 Vbeta primers and 13 Jbeta primers. Clones were read by immunoSEQ multiplex PCR, and TCRdb kept only the in-frame ones, dropping some. This sample has about 200,000 clones; more than 65% occur once, and the top ten carry around 1.4%. This TCR derives from a girl aged 10-17 years in good health and CMV-seropositive. Source material: PBMCs. This chain joins TRBV11-3 and TRBJ2-7, with D tentatively TRBD2 (5 bases). The CDR3 region is CASEDGAYEQYF. The CDR3 DNA is TGTGCCAGCGAGGACGGGGCCTACGAGCAGTACTTC.